Shown below are 17 T cell receptor beta chains from a single sample sequenced in a study of T-cell reconstitution after alpha-beta-depleted transplantation in children. Unique molecular identifiers tagged the TCRbeta library. TCRdb re-called the PCR reads with MiXCR, one entry per CDR3 protein. The sample includes 600,000 or so distinct CDR3 sequences, under 30% of them seen just once. Source: PBMCs, mostly from graft donor cells, taken 360 days after TCRalphabeta/CD19-depleted stem cell transplant. Receptors originate from a boy under two years old who had a stem cell transplant for acute myeloid leukemia, so the T cells may come from the graft donor.

This clonotype was observed many times. This chain's CDR3 is CASSYSGTGETQYF. As DNA, the CDR3 is TGTGCCAGCAGTTACTCGGGGACAGGAGAGACCCAGTACTTC. J is TRBJ2-5 and V is TRBV6-5; 8 bases map to TRBD1. J was trimmed by 4 bases and V by 0 bases; bases with no gene match: 1. This CDR3 comprises 14 residues. CDR1 and CDR2 (germline): MNHEY, SVGAGI.

This clonotype was observed many times. This chain links TRBV6-2 or TRBV6-3 with TRBJ2-7, with D perhaps given as TRBD1 or TRBD2 (5 bases each). From germline, CDR1 is MNHEY and CDR2 SVGEGT. The CDR3 contains 13 residues. The V gene lost 1 base and the J gene lost 7 bases, with 11 bases spanning the gap. This CDR3 is CASSYWRTREQYF. The CDR3 bases are TGTGCCAGCAGTTACTGGAGGACAAGGGAGCAGTACTTC.

This clonotype showed up many times. The chain couples TRBV12-3 or TRBV12-4 to TRBJ1-5; D remains ambiguous. This CDR3 is 12 amino acids long. The germline V and J ends were trimmed by 1 base and 7 bases, with 5 bases remaining between them. CDR3 region: CASSLGEQPQHF. CDR3 DNA sequence: TGTGCCAGCAGTTTAGGGGAACAGCCCCAGCATTTT.

V and J are TRBV27 and TRBJ2-7, with D possibly TRBD1 on 5 matching bases. Per the germline V gene, CDR1 is MNHEY and CDR2 is SMNVEV (reference sequence). With 7 bases removed from V and 6 bases from J, the gap between germline ends came to 13 bases. The CDR3 loop spans 12 amino acids. The CDR3 region is CASKGPASEQYF. The DNA of the CDR3 is TGTGCCAGCAAGGGGCCAGCGAGCGAGCAGTACTTC.

This clonotype was picked up a small number of times. V usage is TRBV7-9 and J usage is TRBJ2-5; no firm D call. Germline V gene data show CDR1 as SEHNR and CDR2 as FQNEAQ (reference sequence). V was cut by 2 bases and J by 0 bases, with 10 bases left in between. CDR3 size: 15 residues. The CDR3 DNA reads TGTGCCAGCAGCTTATTAGCACTGTACCAAGAGACCCAGTACTTC. Residues: CASSLLALYQETQYF.

The chain joins TRBV5-1 to TRBJ1-2, with D unclear. The CDR3 sequence is 14 residues long. The germline V gene encodes CDR1 SGHRS and CDR2 YFSETQ. The germline V and J ends were trimmed by 4 bases and 4 bases, with 14 bases remaining between them. The CDR3 sequence is CASSTNGAPYGYTF. The CDR3 DNA sequence: TGCGCCAGCAGCACGAACGGTGCACCCTATGGCTACACCTTC.

This clonotype has just a few counts. V gene TRBV29-1 combines with J gene TRBJ1-2, with D possibly matching TRBD1 (6 bases). In germline, CDR1 is SQVTM, CDR2 ANQGSEA. The length of the CDR3 is 13 residues. V was clipped by 6 bases and J by 3 bases, with 14 bases between them. CDR3 loop: CSVQGRGDYGYTF. The CDR3 nucleotides are TGCAGCGTACAGGGAAGGGGCGACTATGGCTACACCTTC.

This chain connects TRBV20-1 to TRBJ2-7; D unresolved. This CDR3 is 11 amino acids long. From germline, CDR1 is DFQATT and CDR2 SNEGSKA (reference sequence). Trimming shortened V by 0 bases and J by 7 bases, and 7 bases separated the two germline ends. As DNA, the CDR3 is TGCAGTGCTAGAGATCGCGAGGAGCAGTACTTC. Amino acid sequence: CSARDREEQYF.

This clonotype was recorded at least ten times. The chain couples TRBV14 to TRBJ2-2; D possibly corresponds to TRBD2 (5 bases). The ends were cut back, 6 bases at V and 5 bases at J, with 25 bases in the middle. The CDR3 has 18 amino acids. CDR1 SGHDN and CDR2 FVKESK come from the germline V gene. The CDR3 loop reads CASSPSGWASRRTGELFF. The CDR3 DNA reads as TGTGCCAGCAGTCCTTCGGGGTGGGCTAGCAGGAGAACCGGGGAGCTGTTTTTT.

The chain uses TRBV3-1 and TRBJ2-3, with TRBD1 as a possible D gene (5 bases). Germline V gene lookup returns CDR1 LGHDT and CDR2 YNNKEL (reference sequence). V lost 2 bases, J lost 6 bases, and 15 bases lay in between. This CDR3 has 15 residues. CDR3 amino acids: CASSQKDTSRDTQYF. CDR3 DNA sequence: TGTGCCAGCAGCCAAAAGGACACCTCTCGTGATACGCAGTATTTT.

This clonotype came up many times. The V gene is TRBV7-2, the J gene TRBJ1-4; possible D gene TRBD1, 5 bases. Germline CDR1 SGHTA, CDR2 FQGNSA. This CDR3 has 12 residues. With 5 bases removed from V and 13 bases from J, the gap between germline ends came to 14 bases. The CDR3 DNA follows: TGTGCCAGCAGCCAACCAGTGGGGGGACTGTTTTTT. Translating it yields CASSQPVGGLFF.

V is TRBV29-1 and J is TRBJ1-4, with 7 bases aligning to TRBD1. This CDR3 is 15 amino acids long. Germline assignment: CDR1 SQVTM and CDR2 ANQGSEA. The V gene end was trimmed by 4 bases and the J gene end by 2 bases; junction bases not matched to a gene: 7. As DNA, the CDR3 is TGCAGCGTTGCCGTAGGGGGCGGCACTAATGAAAAACTGTTTTTT. It translates to CSVAVGGGTNEKLFF.

The DNA for the CDR3 is TGCAGCGTTTTCGGGGCCCAAGAGACCCAGTACTTC. It is translated as CSVFGAQETQYF. V and J are TRBV29-1 and TRBJ2-5; TRBD1 or TRBD2 may be the D gene (5 bases each). Trimming took 5 bases from V and 1 from J, leaving 8 bases between them. Germline V lookup: CDR1 SQVTM, CDR2 ANQGSEA. This CDR3 region has 12 residues.

This clonotype was found a few times. The chain couples TRBV20-1 to TRBJ1-6, with D hard to call. Trimming removed 2 bases at V and 8 bases at J, with 13 bases between. This CDR3 is 14 amino acids long. In germline, CDR1 is DFQATT, CDR2 SNEGSKA (reference sequence). The DNA of the CDR3 is TGCAGTGCTAGAACCAGAGGAGAGGATTCACCCCTCCACTTT. Protein sequence: CSARTRGEDSPLHF.

The rearrangement links TRBV28 to TRBJ2-2; D is unclear. The CDR3 runs to 11 residues. Trimming removed 10 bases from V and 7 bases from J, with 10 bases in between. CDR1 is MDHEN and CDR2 is SYDVKM in the germline V gene. The CDR3 loop reads CAILADGELFF. The CDR3 region has the DNA TGTGCCATCTTAGCAGACGGGGAGCTGTTTTTT. Complete variable domain (other parts from reference TRBV28 and TRBJ2-2): DVKVTQSSRYLVKRTGEKVFLECVQDMDHENMFWYRQDPGLGLRLIYFSYDVKMKEKGDIPEGYSVSREKKERFSLILESASTNQTSMYLCAILADGELFFGEGSRLTVL.

The genes are TRBV27 and TRBJ2-7, with 7 bases fitting TRBD1. With 3 bases clipped from V and 2 bases from J, the junction kept 4 bases outside the gene matches. CDR3 length: 14 amino acids. Germline lookup yields CDR1 MNHEY and CDR2 SMNVEV (reference sequence). CDR3: CASSLGTETYEQYF. CDR3 in DNA: TGTGCCAGCAGTTTGGGGACAGAAACCTACGAGCAGTACTTC.

This chain links TRBV7-2 with TRBJ1-2, with a weak D call TRBD1 (5 bases). The CDR3 runs 15 residues. Trimming left V 0 bases short and J 6 bases short, with 14 bases between. The V gene's germline CDR1 is SGHTA and CDR2 FQGNSA. The CDR3 here is CASSLASGGKDGYTF. The CDR3 nucleotides are TGTGCCAGCAGCTTAGCTTCTGGGGGGAAGGATGGCTACACCTTC.